The source of this T cell receptor (beta chain) is a study of cytomegalovirus exposure and HLA in healthy donors. Study-wide points: An Asian-associated ancestry cluster reportedly showed fewer N-insertions than the roughly 670-donor mean in a later analysis. A later analysis associated 16,951 TCR beta sequences with HLA alleles at a 0.05 false discovery rate.

The germline V gene has CDR1 SEHNR and CDR2 FQNEAQ (reference sequence). The length of the CDR3 is 15 residues. A remark on this clone: As yet, its antigen is unknown. An end of the junction does not agree with germline; a read error may underlie this.

PCR amplification relied on 60 Vbeta primers (plus 13 Jbeta primers). Assay: immunoSEQ multiplex PCR; the TCRdb copy retains only in-frame clones and omits some. The data hold about 100,000 clones, with approximately 80% observed a single time. Donors had nominal health at sampling but likely had unrecorded immune exposures. The clonotype originates from a woman between 40 and 50 years old in good health and CMV-seronegative. The sample was PBMCs. The V call is TRBV7-9, the J call TRBJ1-4; D might be TRBD1 (6 bases). CDR3 sequence: CASSPHRVTYEKLFF. The CDR3 DNA is TGTGCCAGCAGCCCCCACAGGGTAACTTATGAAAAACTGTTTTTT.